This TCR beta chain originates from a study of blood T cells in healthy people across ages. Primed by a sample-barcoded 5' primer and a J-beta primer mix, a second PCR proceeded for 7 to 11 cycles. TCRdb called the 5' RACE reads again in MiXCR, with one record for every CDR3 protein. The repertoire holds about 1,500,000 distinct CDR3 sequences, with 28% as singletons. V gave up 1 base and J gave up 8 bases; unmatched junction bases: 3. This CDR3 region has 14 residues. The gene calls are TRBV12-3 or TRBV12-4 and TRBJ2-1; TRBD2 aligns across 9 bases. The sequenced sample consisted of blood. The source is a woman in her thirties in good health. CDR3 DNA sequence: TGTGCCAGCAGTTTAGTAGCGGGAGAGCATGAGCAGTTCTTC. Protein: CASSLVAGEHEQFF.